The present TCR beta chain was sequenced within a study of shared clonotypes between healthy human individuals. The protocol was immunoSEQ multiplex PCR, while the TCRdb copy is restricted to in-frame clones and leaves out a portion. The sample comprises about 2.5 million clones, less than 95% of which are singletons, and 0.37% rests with the top ten. The V end was cut by 8 bases, the J end by 7 bases, with 26 bases between. Germline CDR1 SEHNR, CDR2 FQNEAQ (reference sequence). There are 16 residues in the CDR3. Input material: naive CD4+ T cells from PBMCs. Subset of the sample: CD45RA+ positively selected. The source of this sequence is a man aged 18 to 30 in good health. Some clones in this sample may be carry-over from other donors' samples. The chain employs TRBV7-9 and TRBJ1-2; D possibly corresponds to TRBD1 (6 bases). The CDR3 reads CASQSTGTAPMAGYTF. CDR3 DNA sequence: TGTGCCAGCCAGTCAACAGGGACCGCACCTATGGCTGGCTACACCTTC.